These 21 T cell receptor beta chains originate from one sample sequenced in a study of blood T cell repertoires in COVID-19. The assay was immunoSEQ multiplex PCR, and TCRdb's table has in-frame clones only and misses some. This sample has fewer than 200,000 clones; 80% to 90% occur once, and the top ten carry 6% to 9%. The sequenced sample was peripheral blood. The origin of the receptors is a man aged 40-55 years who had recovered from COVID-19.

The J gene is TRBJ2-7, the V gene TRBV6-5; 7 nucleotides line up with TRBD2. The CDR3 has 13 residues. J lost 2 bases, V lost 4 bases, and 2 bases had no gene match. Germline lookup yields CDR1 MNHEY and CDR2 SVGAGI. This CDR3 reads CASSFGLAYEQYF. As DNA, the CDR3 is TGTGCCAGCAGTTTCGGACTAGCCTACGAGCAGTACTTC.

V usage is TRBV11-1 and J usage is TRBJ1-1; TRBD1 aligns across 9 bases. After removal of 5 bases from V and 5 bases from J, the junction contained 9 bases not matched to a gene. CDR3 length: 15 residues. Per the germline V gene, CDR1 is SGHAT and CDR2 is FQDESV (reference sequence). The CDR3 DNA reads as TGTGCCAGCAGCCCCTTAAACAGGGGGCGAACTGAAGCTTTCTTT. Translation gives CASSPLNRGRTEAFF.

In this sample, this clone turned up many times. V is TRBV9 and J is TRBJ1-2, with 8 bases lining up with TRBD1. There are 14 residues in the CDR3. With 3 bases clipped from V and 8 bases from J, the junction kept 9 bases outside the gene matches. Germline lookup yields CDR1 SGDLS and CDR2 YYNGEE. Written as DNA, the CDR3 is TGTGCCAGCAGCGAGATGACAGGGGTAGGGGGCTACACCTTC. The encoded protein is CASSEMTGVGGYTF.

This clone appeared once. The CDR3 loop is CASSLAVDRTFGETQYF. The CDR3 DNA reads as TGTGCCAGCAGCTTAGCGGTGGACAGGACTTTTGGAGAGACCCAGTACTTC. This rearrangement joins TRBV7-2 to TRBJ2-5; 7 bases fit TRBD1. Germline V gene lookup returns CDR1 SGHTA and CDR2 FQGNSA. V dropped 0 bases and J dropped 4; count of bases not matched to a gene: 11. The CDR3 contains 17 residues.

V is TRBV3-1 (or the pseudogene TRBV3-2) and J is TRBJ1-4; 10 bases line up with TRBD1. The CDR3 is made up of 14 amino acids. CDR1 is LGHDT and CDR2 is YNNKEL in the germline V gene (reference sequence). Unmatched junction bases numbered 4, after V lost 4 bases and J lost 8 bases. The CDR3 here is CASSRQGAREKLFF. The CDR3 bases are TGTGCCAGCAGCCGACAGGGGGCGAGGGAAAAACTGTTTTTT.

This clone was observed many times. V is TRBV5-1 and J is TRBJ1-6; no reliable D call. V was clipped by 4 bases and J by 9 bases, with 8 bases between them. Germline CDR1 is SGHRS and CDR2 is YFSETQ. CDR3 length: 12 residues. The CDR3 DNA reads TGCGCCAGCAGCCAAACGGGTTCACCCCTCCACTTT. Its translation: CASSQTGSPLHF.

V is TRBV6-5 and J is TRBJ1-2; 9 nucleotides line up with TRBD1. The germline V gene encodes CDR1 MNHEY and CDR2 SVGAGI. This CDR3 has 16 amino acids. The V segment lost 0 bases and the J segment 4 bases; nucleotides outside the gene matches: 6. The CDR3 loop reads CASSYSGQGAGYGYTF. In DNA, the CDR3 is TGTGCCAGCAGTTACTCGGGACAGGGAGCGGGCTATGGCTACACCTTC.

The rearrangement joins TRBV19 to TRBJ1-1; possible D gene TRBD1, 6 bases. The CDR3 extends over 13 amino acids. V was trimmed by 10 bases and J by 0 bases, leaving 12 bases between them. The germline V gene has CDR1 LNHDA and CDR2 SQIVND (reference sequence). CDR3 sequence (DNA): TGTGCCAAAACAAAGGGGGTGAACACTGAAGCTTTCTTT. As protein: CAKTKGVNTEAFF.

The chain joins TRBV4-1 to TRBJ2-1, with D maybe TRBD2 (5 bases). Trimming left V 0 bases short and J 5 bases short, with 11 bases between. The CDR3 covers 15 residues. The germline V gene has CDR1 MGHRA and CDR2 YSYEKL. The CDR3 spells CASSQELLEHNEQFF. The CDR3 region has the DNA TGCGCCAGCAGCCAAGAGTTACTAGAACACAATGAGCAGTTCTTC.

J is TRBJ1-3 and V is TRBV28; 7 bases agree with TRBD1. Germline V gene data show CDR1 as MDHEN and CDR2 as SYDVKM. The CDR3 contains 14 residues. The trim removed 6 bases at V and 3 bases at J, leaving 5 bases unmatched. The CDR3 nucleotides are TGTGCCAGCAGCCCCGGGACAGTTGGAAACACCATATATTTT. Residues: CASSPGTVGNTIYF.

J is TRBJ2-2 and V is TRBV10-3; 11 nucleotides line up with TRBD2. The CDR3 spans 17 residues. V was clipped by 10 bases and J by 1 base; unmatched bases: 11. From germline, CDR1 is ENHRY and CDR2 SYGVKD. This CDR3 reads CATRGTSGILNTGELFF. The CDR3 bases are TGTGCCACCCGAGGGACTAGCGGAATACTGAACACCGGGGAGCTGTTTTTT.

This clone occurred once. This chain connects TRBV30 to TRBJ2-2; possible D gene TRBD1, 5 bases. V lost 2 bases, J lost 4 bases, and 14 bases lay in between. The germline gives CDR1 GTSNPN, CDR2 SVGIG (reference sequence). This CDR3 has 15 amino acids. The CDR3 bases are TGTGCCTGGAGTCCCCTCTTTCAGGGCACCGGGGAGCTGTTTTTT. Amino acids: CAWSPLFQGTGELFF.

The chain uses TRBV10-3 and TRBJ2-7; D ambiguous. The V and J ends lost 0 bases and 3 bases respectively, with 3 bases between them. Germline V gene lookup returns CDR1 ENHRY and CDR2 SYGVKD. This CDR3 spans 12 amino acids. The CDR3 spells CAISESRYEQYF. The CDR3 nucleotides are TGTGCCATCAGTGAGTCCCGCTACGAGCAGTACTTC.

The V and J genes are TRBV9 and TRBJ2-2; D is possibly TRBD2 (6 bases). V lost 4 bases, J lost 9 bases, and 28 bases lay in between. The germline CDR1 and CDR2 sequences are SGDLS and YYNGEE. This CDR3 region has 18 residues. CDR3 bases: TGTGCCAGCAGCCCTAGCGCCCTGGTTATTCTTGGAGTCCGGGAGCTGTTTTTT. Residues: CASSPSALVILGVRELFF.

The chain carries TRBV4-3 and TRBJ2-7, with 7 bases that match TRBD1. This CDR3 contains 15 residues. V lost 0 bases, J lost 2 bases, and 4 bases stayed unmatched. Germline values: CDR1 LGHNA, CDR2 YSLEER. The CDR3 DNA sequence: TGCGCCAGCAGCCAAGAAAACAGGGGAACCTACGAGCAGTACTTC. It translates to CASSQENRGTYEQYF.

V and J are TRBV12-3 or TRBV12-4 and TRBJ2-3, with a possible D match to TRBD2 (6 bases). The CDR3 is 13 amino acids. The V gene lost 8 bases and the J gene lost 6 bases, with 15 bases spanning the gap. The CDR3 here is CASGLSSDDTQYF. CDR3 DNA sequence: TGTGCCAGCGGACTATCCAGTGACGATACGCAGTATTTT.

The CDR3 sequence: CASKTGANYGYTF. DNA of the CDR3: TGTGCCAGCAAAACAGGTGCTAACTATGGCTACACCTTC. The chain is built from TRBV6-5 and TRBJ1-2; TRBD1 is a possible D gene (5 bases). The CDR3 loop spans 13 amino acids. V was trimmed by 7 bases and J by 0 bases, leaving 9 bases between them. Germline CDR1 and CDR2: MNHEY and SVGAGI.

The chain employs TRBV11-3 and TRBJ2-1; TRBD2 is a possible D gene (7 bases). CDR3 length: 16 residues. In germline, CDR1 is SGHNT, CDR2 YENEEA. V shed 6 bases and J shed 4 bases, with 19 bases lying between them. CDR3 residues: CASSHRKGGDYNEQFF. CDR3 bases: TGTGCCAGCAGTCACAGGAAGGGGGGGGATTACAATGAGCAGTTCTTC.

The V gene is TRBV12-3 or TRBV12-4, the J gene TRBJ1-1, with unresolved D. This CDR3 is 11 amino acids long. Trimming shortened V by 3 bases and J by 9 bases, and 8 bases separated the two germline ends. CDR3 DNA: TGTGCCAGCAGTTTGACTCTTCAAGCTTTCTTT. This gives the protein CASSLTLQAFF.

The chain has TRBV6-2 or TRBV6-3 and TRBJ1-1, with D maybe TRBD1 (5 bases). The CDR3 totals 15 residues. The V gene lost 2 bases and the J gene lost 8 bases, with 18 bases spanning the gap. Germline CDR1 is MNHEY and CDR2 is SVGEGT. The CDR3 nucleotides read TGTGCCAGCAGTTACGCCTGGACAACGAAAGTAGAAGCTTTCTTT. This sequence encodes CASSYAWTTKVEAFF.

This chain links TRBV10-3 with TRBJ1-2; 10 nucleotides align to TRBD1. J lost 8 bases, V lost 7 bases, and 7 bases had no gene match. Germline CDR1 ENHRY, CDR2 SYGVKD. This CDR3 has 13 residues. CDR3 protein: CAITGTGARGYTF. The CDR3 DNA reads as TGTGCCATCACAGGGACAGGGGCACGAGGCTACACCTTC.